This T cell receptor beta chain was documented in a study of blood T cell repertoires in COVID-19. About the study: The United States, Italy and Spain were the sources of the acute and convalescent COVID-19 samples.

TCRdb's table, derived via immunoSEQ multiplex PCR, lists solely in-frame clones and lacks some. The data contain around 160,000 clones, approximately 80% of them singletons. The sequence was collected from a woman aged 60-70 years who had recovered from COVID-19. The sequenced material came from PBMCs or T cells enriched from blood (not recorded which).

The CDR3 reads CAAGPAGESTSTDTQYF. The DNA of the CDR3 is TGTGCCGCTGGGCCAGCGGGGGAAAGTACTAGCACAGATACGCAGTATTTT. The gene calls are TRBV2 and TRBJ2-3, with TRBD2 matching 8 bases. The germline V gene has CDR1 SNHLY and CDR2 FYNNEI. The CDR3 extends over 17 amino acids. Trimming cost V 11 bases and J 0 bases; bases outside gene matches: 16. Variable domain in full (rest from reference TRBV2 and TRBJ2-3): EPEVTQTPSHQVTQMGQEVILRCVPISNHLYFYWYRQILGQKVEFLVSFYNNEISEKSEIFDDQFSVERPDGSNFTLKIRSTKLEDSAMYFCAAGPAGESTSTDTQYFGPGTRLTVL.